The rows below give T cell receptor beta chains drawn from one sample of a study of cytomegalovirus exposure and HLA in healthy donors. Repertoires were generated with immunoSEQ multiplex PCR, while TCRdb's copy carries only in-frame clones and drops some. Of approximately 100,000 clones detected, around 82% appear once; the ten largest clones hold approximately 1.7%. The specimen was PBMCs. The receptors were sampled from a middle-aged woman in good health and CMV-seronegative. Each CDR3 is given with its conserved first and last residue. D genes are given only for firm matches.

V gene: TRBV19
D gene: .
J gene: TRBJ1-4
CDR3 protein: CASSTYEPSGEKLFF

V gene: TRBV28
D gene: .
J gene: TRBJ1-5
CDR3 protein: CASSSPAGLGDSNQPQHF

V gene: TRBV29-1
D gene: .
J gene: TRBJ1-2
CDR3 protein: CSAPDNQGYYGYTF

V gene: TRBV5-4
D gene: .
J gene: TRBJ2-7
CDR3 protein: CASSSTGGDEQYF

V gene: TRBV4-2
D gene: .
J gene: TRBJ2-7
CDR3 protein: CASSLPLGSSYEQYF

V gene: TRBV20-1
D gene: .
J gene: TRBJ2-1
CDR3 protein: CSASRDSGVF

V gene: TRBV7-2
D gene: .
J gene: TRBJ2-1
CDR3 protein: CASSYGRESYNEQFF

V gene: TRBV5-1
D gene: TRBD2
J gene: TRBJ2-2
CDR3 protein: CASSSPGTSGRTGELFF

V gene: TRBV28
D gene: .
J gene: TRBJ1-4
CDR3 protein: CASRSQGSPNEKLFF

V gene: TRBV4-3
D gene: .
J gene: TRBJ1-5
CDR3 protein: CASSHDATADQPQHF

V gene: TRBV19
D gene: TRBD1
J gene: TRBJ1-5
CDR3 protein: CASSSRGQGSNQPQHF

V gene: TRBV29-1
D gene: TRBD1
J gene: TRBJ2-2
CDR3 protein: CSAGGQAHTGELFF

V gene: TRBV2
D gene: .
J gene: TRBJ2-1
CDR3 protein: CASSELTDDYNEQFF

V gene: TRBV5-4
D gene: TRBD1
J gene: TRBJ2-1
CDR3 protein: CTYGQVSSYNEQFF

V gene: TRBV28
D gene: TRBD1
J gene: TRBJ1-1
CDR3 protein: CASRTGGRNTEAFF

V gene: TRBV10-1
D gene: .
J gene: TRBJ2-1
CDR3 protein: CAILRGAVANEQFF

V gene: TRBV28
D gene: .
J gene: TRBJ1-5
CDR3 protein: CASSPPNVDQPQHF

V gene: TRBV28
D gene: .
J gene: TRBJ2-3
CDR3 protein: CASRYTGTPYTDTQYF

V gene: TRBV7-2
D gene: .
J gene: TRBJ2-5
CDR3 protein: CASSPTVRGKETQYF

V gene: TRBV7-9
D gene: TRBD2
J gene: TRBJ2-1
CDR3 protein: CASSGLADSYNEQFF

V gene: TRBV28
D gene: .
J gene: TRBJ1-1
CDR3 protein: CASSLSLEGLFEAFF

V gene: TRBV28
D gene: TRBD2
J gene: TRBJ2-4
CDR3 protein: CASSARTGTRSYPNIQYF

V gene: TRBV30
D gene: .
J gene: TRBJ2-3
CDR3 protein: CAWSPGLYTDTQYF

V gene: TRBV6-5
D gene: .
J gene: TRBJ1-2
CDR3 protein: CASSPKTGRQLLF

V gene: TRBV7-2
D gene: .
J gene: TRBJ1-5
CDR3 protein: CASSIGGTSNQPQHF

V gene: TRBV15
D gene: .
J gene: TRBJ1-5
CDR3 protein: CATSRETVRQPQHF

V gene: TRBV11-2
D gene: .
J gene: TRBJ2-3
CDR3 protein: CASSFSQGRWRDTDTQYF

V gene: TRBV28
D gene: .
J gene: TRBJ2-2
CDR3 protein: CASSFGYTGELFF

V gene: TRBV7-2
D gene: .
J gene: TRBJ1-4
CDR3 protein: CASSITASRSGRKLFF

V gene: TRBV28
D gene: .
J gene: TRBJ2-7
CDR3 protein: CASSSPRVLSYEQYF

V gene: TRBV4-3
D gene: .
J gene: TRBJ2-2
CDR3 protein: CASSQEGPGANTGELFF

V gene: TRBV7-2
D gene: .
J gene: TRBJ2-5
CDR3 protein: CASSPELMEETQYF

V gene: TRBV28
D gene: .
J gene: TRBJ2-7
CDR3 protein: CASSLRGGSYNEQYF

V gene: TRBV7-3
D gene: .
J gene: TRBJ2-6
CDR3 protein: CASSREGTGANVLTF

V gene: TRBV7-9
D gene: .
J gene: TRBJ1-4
CDR3 protein: CASSLGREKLFF

V gene: TRBV4-1
D gene: .
J gene: TRBJ2-2
CDR3 protein: CASSRPGHQTGELFF

V gene: TRBV7-2
D gene: TRBD2
J gene: TRBJ2-1
CDR3 protein: CASSLGGGRFMGYEQFF

V gene: TRBV9
D gene: TRBD1
J gene: TRBJ1-1
CDR3 protein: CASSVGYTGGTEAFF

V gene: TRBV19
D gene: TRBD1
J gene: TRBJ1-4
CDR3 protein: CASSSDRGNEKLFF

V gene: TRBV9
D gene: TRBD1
J gene: TRBJ1-2
CDR3 protein: CASSDGQGSYGYTF

V gene: TRBV4-2
D gene: .
J gene: TRBJ1-2
CDR3 protein: CASSQTLPRSTGNEGYTF

V gene: TRBV23-1
D gene: .
J gene: TRBJ1-4
CDR3 protein: CASTPPKPKGEKLFF

V gene: TRBV28
D gene: .
J gene: TRBJ1-2
CDR3 protein: CASSLSAEGRDYGYTF

V gene: TRBV7-2
D gene: .
J gene: TRBJ2-7
CDR3 protein: CASSLYGRTGAPTLEQYF

V gene: TRBV6-5
D gene: .
J gene: TRBJ2-1
CDR3 protein: CASRSDRSFGDEQFF

V gene: TRBV7-2
D gene: .
J gene: TRBJ1-1
CDR3 protein: CASSLVGGMNWEAFF

V gene: TRBV29-1
D gene: .
J gene: TRBJ1-1
CDR3 protein: CSVTPNTEAFF

V gene: TRBV5-1
D gene: .
J gene: TRBJ1-1
CDR3 protein: CASSLAPRDNTEAFF